This TCR beta chain was sequenced during a study of cytomegalovirus exposure and HLA in healthy donors. Study overall: Falling in the Caucasian-associated ancestry cluster were 80% to 85% of some 400 genotyped donors.

Researchers ran the PCR with 60 Vbeta and 13 Jbeta primers. This table comes from immunoSEQ multiplex PCR, and its TCRdb copy is limited to in-frame clones, with some not included. The sample carries hundreds of thousands of clones, around 88% recorded once. In germline, CDR1 is SGHTA, CDR2 FQGNSA. CDR3 length: 13 amino acids. Trimming shortened V by 4 bases and J by 6 bases, and 13 bases separated the two germline ends. Study-wide results and caveats: Per a later analysis, 18,000 or so TCR beta sequences showed association with HLA alleles at 0.05 false discovery rate. Per a prior analysis, the majority of TCR beta V segments were productive roughly 90% or roughly 30% of the time.

On this clone: Its antigen is as yet unknown.

Sequencing input: PBMCs. The receptor was isolated from a woman between 18 and 30 years old in good health and CMV-seronegative. The chain uses TRBV7-2 and TRBJ2-7; TRBD1 might be the D (6 bases). This CDR3 reads CASSSQPGVEQYF. CDR3 bases: TGTGCCAGCAGCTCTCAGCCAGGGGTCGAGCAGTACTTC.